This T cell receptor beta chain was obtained from a study of cytomegalovirus exposure and HLA in healthy donors. Study-level results: Solely CMV serostatus was available to characterize immune exposure. Productive rates of about 87% or about 30% were seen for most TCR beta V segments in an earlier analysis.

The CDR3 has 16 amino acids. V lost 3 bases and J lost 2, with 16 bases in between. CDR1 is SEHNR and CDR2 is FQNEAQ in the germline V gene (reference sequence). Comments on this clone: Its cognate antigen is unknown.

PCR primers comprised 60 Vbeta and 13 Jbeta primers. Some clones are missing from TCRdb's copy, which holds only in-frame ones; the method was immunoSEQ multiplex PCR. The sample contains about 200,000 clones, roughly four fifths of which appear only once. This receptor was identified in a man aged 25 to 40 in good health and CMV-seronegative. Material: PBMCs. The V gene is TRBV7-9, the J gene TRBJ2-5; D might be TRBD1 (5 bases). The CDR3 DNA reads TGTGCCAGCAGCTTCCCTAACCTGGGGCCACAAGAGACCCAGTACTTC. Translating gives CASSFPNLGPQETQYF.